What follows are 29 T cell receptor beta chains derived from one specimen sequenced in a study of T cell responses to AZD1222 COVID-19 vaccine. Here immunoSEQ multiplex PCR was the method, and the copy in TCRdb shows in-frame clones only, minus some. The table records around 120,000 clones, more than 85% of them present only once. The sequencing used peripheral blood, collected on day 0 of AZD1222 vaccination. These receptors were taken from an adult in good health.

This clone showed up just once. The chain combines TRBV9 with TRBJ2-1, with D possibly matching TRBD2 (6 bases). The germline CDR1 and CDR2 sequences are SGDLS and YYNGEE. The CDR3 extends over 16 amino acids. V lost 0 bases and J lost 2, with 12 bases in between. The CDR3 bases are TGTGCCAGCAGCGTAGTGGGTAGCGGAGCCTACAATGAGCAGTTCTTC. This sequence encodes CASSVVGSGAYNEQFF.

In nucleotides, the CDR3 is TGTGCCAGCAGCTTAGTTAACTTGGGTACCTCTGGAAACACCATATATTTT. Translating gives CASSLVNLGTSGNTIYF. The chain couples TRBV11-2 to TRBJ1-3; D not resolved. The CDR3 length is 17 residues. Germline V gives CDR1 SGHAT, CDR2 FQNNGV. V was shortened by 1 base and J by 0 bases, with 13 bases between the two germline ends.

The CDR3 protein is CASSEVVVQAVLSTDTQYF. As DNA, the CDR3 is TGTGCCAGCAGTGAAGTGGTTGTACAGGCCGTCCTTAGCACAGATACGCAGTATTTT. The rearrangement links TRBV6-1 to TRBJ2-3; tentatively, D is TRBD1 (5 bases). There are 19 residues in the CDR3. V was shortened by 1 base and J by 0 bases, with 20 bases between the two germline ends. The germline gives CDR1 MNHNS, CDR2 SASEGT.

V gene TRBV28 combines with J gene TRBJ2-1; D is uncertain. The germline V gene has CDR1 MDHEN and CDR2 SYDVKM. The CDR3 totals 15 residues. Trimming removed 6 bases from V and 3 bases from J, with 15 bases in between. For the CDR3, the DNA is TGTGCCAGCAGCCCAATCCAGACCTTCTACAATGAGCAGTTCTTC. The encoded protein is CASSPIQTFYNEQFF.

This clone was recorded only once. This chain connects TRBV28 to TRBJ1-6; D gene unclear. Per the germline V gene, CDR1 is MDHEN and CDR2 is SYDVKM. The CDR3 sequence is 13 residues long. Trimming removed 8 bases at V and 10 bases at J, with 15 bases between. The CDR3 protein is CASADPLGSPLHF. CDR3 nucleotides: TGTGCCAGCGCCGACCCCCTGGGGTCACCCCTCCACTTT. Full variable domain (outside the CDR3, taken from reference TRBV28 and TRBJ1-6): DVKVTQSSRYLVKRTGEKVFLECVQDMDHENMFWYRQDPGLGLRLIYFSYDVKMKEKGDIPEGYSVSREKKERFSLILESASTNQTSMYLCASADPLGSPLHFGNGTRLTVT.

This rearrangement joins TRBV27 to TRBJ2-6, with 9 nucleotides matching TRBD1. The CDR3 consists of 21 residues. Germline V gene sequence: CDR1 MNHEY, CDR2 SMNVEV (reference sequence). V dropped 0 bases and J dropped 3; count of bases not matched to a gene: 15. Here the CDR3 reads CASSLSLGDRAFLGGANVLTF. The CDR3 DNA reads as TGTGCCAGCAGTTTATCACTCGGGGACAGGGCTTTCCTAGGTGGGGCCAACGTCCTGACTTTC.

CDR3 in DNA: TGTGCCAGCAGCCAAGGGGGGGATCAGCCCCAGCATTTT. Protein product: CASSQGGDQPQHF. The chain recombines TRBV3-1 (or the pseudogene TRBV3-2) with TRBJ1-5; the D gene is possibly TRBD1 (5 bases). The V gene's germline CDR1 is LGHDT and CDR2 YNNKEL (reference sequence). This CDR3 spans 13 amino acids. V was shortened by 1 base and J by 5 bases, with 6 bases between the two germline ends.

The rearrangement links TRBV28 to TRBJ2-7, with 8 positions matching TRBD1. CDR1 is MDHEN and CDR2 is SYDVKM in the germline V gene. Unmatched junction bases numbered 5, after V lost 6 bases and J lost 4 bases. There are 13 residues in the CDR3. The CDR3 is CASRTDRAYEQYF. The DNA for the CDR3 is TGTGCCAGCAGAACGGACAGGGCGTACGAGCAGTACTTC.

The V call is TRBV12-3 or TRBV12-4, the J call TRBJ2-1; TRBD2 is a possible D gene (5 bases). Trimming removed 7 bases at V and 4 bases at J, with 11 bases between. This CDR3 has 13 amino acids. The CDR3 is CASTHSAYNEQFF. The CDR3 nucleotides are TGTGCCAGCACCCATAGCGCTTACAATGAGCAGTTCTTC.

This chain connects TRBV6-6 to TRBJ1-1; D is unclear. The CDR3 runs 14 residues. The germline gives CDR1 MNHNY, CDR2 SVGAGI (reference sequence). Trimming pared 0 bases from V and 7 bases from J, leaving 12 bases between. The CDR3 loop is CASSYSSQPNEAFF. CDR3 sequence (DNA): TGTGCCAGCAGTTACTCGAGTCAGCCAAATGAAGCTTTCTTT.

The chain is built from TRBV27 and TRBJ2-3; maybe TRBD2 (6 bases). Trimming stripped 6 bases from V and 1 base from J, with 11 bases between. The CDR3 spans 14 residues. The germline V gene has CDR1 MNHEY and CDR2 SMNVEV (reference sequence). CDR3 region: CASRLASGTDTQYF. The CDR3 nucleotides read TGTGCCAGCAGGTTGGCTAGCGGCACAGATACGCAGTATTTT.

V and J are TRBV11-2 and TRBJ2-1, with TRBD1 matching 9 bases. Germline V gene data show CDR1 as SGHAT and CDR2 as FQNNGV. The CDR3 runs to 15 residues. The V gene end was trimmed by 5 bases and the J gene end by 7 bases; junction bases not matched to a gene: 9. Here the CDR3 reads CASSRQLTGGNEQFF. The CDR3 nucleotides read TGTGCCAGCAGCCGACAACTGACAGGGGGGAATGAGCAGTTCTTC. Full variable domain (rest looked up from reference TRBV11-2 and TRBJ2-1): EAGVAQSPRYKIIEKRQSVAFWCNPISGHATLYWYQQILGQGPKLLIQFQNNGVVDDSQLPKDRFSAERLKGVDSTLKIQPAKLEDSAVYLCASSRQLTGGNEQFFGPGTRLTVL.

The V gene is TRBV12-5, the J gene TRBJ1-3, with 7 bases identical to TRBD1. The CDR3 totals 16 residues. The germline gives CDR1 LGHNT, CDR2 FRNRAP. Trimming cost V 6 bases and J 3 bases; bases outside gene matches: 11. DNA of the CDR3: TGTGCTAGTGGCACAGGACAGGCGGGTCTTGGAAACACCATATATTTT. Residues: CASGTGQAGLGNTIYF.

V usage is TRBV7-2 and J usage is TRBJ1-5; 7 bases are a match to TRBD1. In germline, CDR1 is SGHTA, CDR2 FQGNSA. V trimming: 5 bases; J trimming: 4 bases; junction bases outside the gene matches: 8. CDR3 size: 15 residues. CDR3 DNA: TGTGCCAGCAGCCCTCCGGGGACAGAAAATCAGCCCCAGCATTTT. Translated, it gives CASSPPGTENQPQHF.

The chain uses TRBV4-3 and TRBJ2-6; TRBD1 matches at 9 bases. Germline loops: CDR1 LGHNA, CDR2 YSLEER. This CDR3 has 17 residues. Trimming at V came to 1 base and at J to 3 bases, leaving 4 bases not matched to a gene. The CDR3 DNA sequence: TGCGCCAGCAGCCAAGGTTGGGACAGGGATGGGGCCAACGTCCTGACTTTC. Translated: CASSQGWDRDGANVLTF.

V and J are TRBV11-2 and TRBJ1-4, with D maybe TRBD1 (6 bases). The CDR3 runs to 14 residues. Germline-derived CDR1 and CDR2 are SGHAT and FQNNGV. V dropped 3 bases and J dropped 7 bases, with 12 bases sitting between them. The CDR3 spells CASSLGGGREKLFF. DNA for the CDR3: TGTGCCAGCAGCTTGGGGGGCGGTCGTGAAAAACTGTTTTTT.

In the case of this clone: Sequence at one end of the junction differs from germline and may be a read error. The rearrangement joins TRBV2 to TRBJ2-1; 13 bases match TRBD2. Germline V gene sequence: CDR1 SNHLY, CDR2 FYNNEI. This CDR3 contains 16 residues. CDR3 in DNA: TGTGCCAGCAGCGAAGGGACTAGCGGGGACTACAATGAGCAGTTCTTC. It codes for CASSEGTSGDYNEQFF.

The chain couples TRBV19 to TRBJ2-1; either TRBD1 or TRBD2 may fit D (5 bases each). V was clipped by 7 bases and J by 9 bases, with 19 bases between them. CDR1 is LNHDA, CDR2 SQIVND, per germline (reference sequence). The CDR3 has 14 residues. The CDR3 coding sequence is TGTGCCAGTATTGGGGACGGGGAGAACGCTGAGCAGTTCTTC. It codes for CASIGDGENAEQFF.

This chain links TRBV5-1 with TRBJ2-3, with no clear D. The CDR3 length is 15 residues. With 5 bases removed from V and 2 bases from J, the gap between germline ends came to 15 bases. The germline V gene has CDR1 SGHRS and CDR2 YFSETQ. CDR3 loop: CASSDGALSTDTQYF. The CDR3, as DNA: TGCGCCAGCAGTGACGGAGCGCTGTCCACAGATACGCAGTATTTT.

This clone occurred once. The chain links TRBV24-1 to TRBJ1-4, with TRBD1 matching 8 bases. CDR3 length equals 14 residues. The V gene's germline CDR1 is KGHDR and CDR2 SFDVKD. V dropped 6 bases and J dropped 4; count of bases not matched to a gene: 3. The chain's CDR3 is CATSSGQDNEKLFF. The CDR3 nucleotides are TGTGCCACCAGTTCGGGACAGGATAATGAAAAACTGTTTTTT.

The chain employs TRBV7-3 and TRBJ2-3, with 9 bases identical to TRBD2. The CDR3 consists of 15 residues. With V trimmed by 0 bases and J by 4 bases, 2 bases remained unmatched. CDR1 and CDR2 (germline): SGHTA, FQGTGA. The CDR3 reads CASSLTRGRADTQYF. Here the CDR3 DNA reads TGTGCCAGCAGCTTAACTCGCGGGAGGGCAGATACGCAGTATTTT.

The V gene is TRBV9, the J gene TRBJ2-1; D not certain. The CDR3 totals 12 residues. V was trimmed by 0 bases and J by 9 bases, leaving 7 bases between them. Germline assignment: CDR1 SGDLS and CDR2 YYNGEE. CDR3 sequence: CASSVGDSEQFF. The DNA of the CDR3 is TGTGCCAGCAGCGTAGGTGATAGTGAGCAGTTCTTC.

The CDR3 spells CASSRYGGFGTEAFF. The DNA of the CDR3 is TGTGCCAGCAGTCGTTATGGGGGGTTCGGCACTGAAGCTTTCTTT. The chain recombines TRBV3-1 (or the pseudogene TRBV3-2) with TRBJ1-1; the D gene is possibly TRBD1 (5 bases). There are 15 residues in the CDR3. V lost 6 bases and J lost 4, with 18 bases in between. Germline V gene lookup returns CDR1 LGHDT and CDR2 YNNKEL (reference sequence).

The V gene is TRBV6-5, the J gene TRBJ1-1; the D is unclear. The germline V gene has CDR1 MNHEY and CDR2 SVGAGI. V shed 6 bases and J shed 7 bases, with 18 bases lying between them. This CDR3 has 14 amino acids. The CDR3 is CASSSDGQAYEAFF. For the CDR3, the DNA is TGTGCCAGCAGCTCCGACGGGCAAGCCTATGAAGCTTTCTTT.

The chain uses TRBV7-8 and TRBJ2-7, with D possibly called TRBD1 or TRBD2 (6 bases each). The V end lost 1 base, the J end lost 5 bases, and 15 bases lay between the germline ends. The germline CDR1 and CDR2 sequences are SGHVS and FQNEAQ. This CDR3 is built from 15 residues. CDR3: CASSLGGGRGDEQYF. CDR3 in DNA: TGTGCCAGCAGCTTAGGTGGGGGGCGCGGGGACGAGCAGTACTTC.

The sample holds one count of this clone. The chain combines TRBV6-5 with TRBJ2-7; D ambiguous. CDR1 is MNHEY, CDR2 SVGAGI, per germline. V was shortened by 6 bases and J by 1 base, with 10 bases between the two germline ends. The CDR3 runs to 13 residues. CDR3 sequence: CASRAGPSYEQYF. For the CDR3, the DNA is TGTGCCAGCAGGGCCGGGCCTTCCTACGAGCAGTACTTC.

The chain couples TRBV7-2 to TRBJ2-5; 7 bases are shared with TRBD2. After removal of 5 bases from V and 4 bases from J, the junction contained 7 bases not matched to a gene. CDR3 size: 14 residues. From germline, CDR1 is SGHTA and CDR2 FQGNSA. CDR3 nucleotide sequence: TGTGCCAGCAGCGTCGGACTAGATCGAGAGACCCAGTACTTC. It encodes CASSVGLDRETQYF. The full variable domain, its missing parts supplied by reference TRBV7-2 and TRBJ2-5, is GAGVSQSPSNKVTEKGKDVELRCDPISGHTALYWYRQSLGQGLEFLIYFQGNSAPDKSGLPSDRFSAERTGGSVSTLTIQRTQQEDSAVYLCASSVGLDRETQYFGPGTRLLVL.

The V call is TRBV6-1, the J call TRBJ1-6; D is uncertain. V was trimmed by 2 bases and J by 14 bases, leaving 22 bases between them. The CDR3 contains 16 residues. CDR1 MNHNS and CDR2 SASEGT come from the germline V gene. The CDR3 reads CASSEHSQPLLVTLHF. The CDR3 DNA is TGTGCCAGCAGTGAACATAGTCAGCCCCTTTTGGTTACCCTCCACTTT.

The CDR3 region has the DNA TGTGCCTGGAGGAGTGGTCGGTCTGAAGCTTTCTTT. This encodes CAWRSGRSEAFF. The chain employs TRBV30 and TRBJ1-1; D unresolved. Trimming stripped 3 bases from V and 6 bases from J, with 11 bases between. Germline V gives CDR1 GTSNPN, CDR2 SVGIG (reference sequence). The CDR3 has 12 residues. The full variable domain, completed using reference TRBV30 and TRBJ1-1, is SQTIHQWPATLVQPVGSPLSLECTVEGTSNPNLYWYRQAAGRGLQLLFYSVGIGQISSEVPQNLSASRPQDRQFILSSKKLLLSDSGFYLCAWRSGRSEAFFGQGTRLTVV.